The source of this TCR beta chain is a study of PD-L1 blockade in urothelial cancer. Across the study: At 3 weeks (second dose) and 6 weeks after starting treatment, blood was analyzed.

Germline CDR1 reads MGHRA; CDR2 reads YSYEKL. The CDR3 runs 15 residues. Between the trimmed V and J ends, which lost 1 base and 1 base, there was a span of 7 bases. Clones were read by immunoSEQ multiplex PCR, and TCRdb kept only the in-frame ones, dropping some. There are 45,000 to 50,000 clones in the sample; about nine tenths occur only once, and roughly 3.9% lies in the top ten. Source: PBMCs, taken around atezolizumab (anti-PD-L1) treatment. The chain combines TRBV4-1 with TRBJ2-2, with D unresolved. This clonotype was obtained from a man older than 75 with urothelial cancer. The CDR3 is CASSQGFGNTGELFF. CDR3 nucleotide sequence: TGCGCCAGCAGCCAAGGTTTCGGGAACACCGGGGAGCTGTTTTTT.